There are many counts of the clone carrying this T cell receptor beta chain. This sample was taken from a study of T cell repertoires in cytomegalovirus infection. Study-wide background: Signatures in public TCR beta sequences pointed to both CMV infection and matching HLA type.

MiXCR, run by TCRdb on the reads, gives a single entry per CDR3 protein. The repertoire holds approximately 500,000 distinct CDR3 sequences, approximately 11% seen once, with more than 8.5% in the top ten. The sequence was collected from a human donor in good health (CMV status not recorded). Some clones in this sample may be carry-over from other donors' samples. Sequenced input: PBMCs.

The chain's CDR3 is CASSLSSGFPDTQYF. The CDR3 DNA reads as TGTGCCAGCAGCTTATCCTCGGGTTTCCCAGATACGCAGTATTTT. V usage is TRBV7-2 and J usage is TRBJ2-3, with D unclear. This CDR3 comprises 15 residues. Trimming cost V 2 bases and J 4 bases, with 13 bases left between them. Germline V lookup: CDR1 SGHTA, CDR2 FQGNSA.